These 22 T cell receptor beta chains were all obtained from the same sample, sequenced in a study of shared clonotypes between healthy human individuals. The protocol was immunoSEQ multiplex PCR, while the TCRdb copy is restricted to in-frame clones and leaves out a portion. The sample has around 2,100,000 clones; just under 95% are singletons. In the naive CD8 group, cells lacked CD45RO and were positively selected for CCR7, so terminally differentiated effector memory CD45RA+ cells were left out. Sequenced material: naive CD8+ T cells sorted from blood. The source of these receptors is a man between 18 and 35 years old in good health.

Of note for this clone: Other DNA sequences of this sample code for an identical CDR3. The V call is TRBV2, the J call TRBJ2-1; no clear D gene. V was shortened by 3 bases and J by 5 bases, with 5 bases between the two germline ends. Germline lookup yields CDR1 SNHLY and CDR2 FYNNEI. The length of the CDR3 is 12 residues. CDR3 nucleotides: TGTGCCAGCAGTGAGCCAGACAATGAGCAGTTCTTC. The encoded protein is CASSEPDNEQFF.

This chain's CDR3 is CASSYSTGRIYYEQYF. The DNA of the CDR3 is TGTGCCAGCAGTTACTCGACTGGACGAATTTACTACGAGCAGTACTTC. J is TRBJ2-7 and V is TRBV6-5; no reliable D call. Germline assignment: CDR1 MNHEY and CDR2 SVGAGI. This CDR3 has 16 residues. V lost 0 bases and J 3 bases, leaving 15 bases between the germline ends.

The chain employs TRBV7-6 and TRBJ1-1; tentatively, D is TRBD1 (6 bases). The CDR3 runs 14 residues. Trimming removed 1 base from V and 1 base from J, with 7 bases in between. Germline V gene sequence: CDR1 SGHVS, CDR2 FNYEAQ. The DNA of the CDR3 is TGTGCCAGCAGCTTAGAACAGGGGAACACTGAAGCTTTCTTT. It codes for CASSLEQGNTEAFF.

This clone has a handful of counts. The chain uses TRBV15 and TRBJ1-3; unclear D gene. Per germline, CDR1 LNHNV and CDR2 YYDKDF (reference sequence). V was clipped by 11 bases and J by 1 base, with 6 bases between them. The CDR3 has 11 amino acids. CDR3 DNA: TGTGCCGTTCGGTCTGGAAACACCATATATTTT. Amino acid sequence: CAVRSGNTIYF.

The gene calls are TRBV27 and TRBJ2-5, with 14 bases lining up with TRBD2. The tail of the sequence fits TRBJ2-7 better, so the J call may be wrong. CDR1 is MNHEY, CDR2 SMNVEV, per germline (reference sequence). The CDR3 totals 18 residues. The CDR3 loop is CASSRRLAGGQGGYEQYF. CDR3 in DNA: TGTGCCAGCAGTAGACGACTAGCGGGGGGGCAAGGCGGCTACGAGCAGTACTTC.

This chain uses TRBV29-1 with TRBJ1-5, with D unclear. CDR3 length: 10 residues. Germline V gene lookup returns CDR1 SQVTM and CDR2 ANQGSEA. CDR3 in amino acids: CRSRNQPQHF. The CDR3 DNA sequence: TGCAGGTCTCGCAATCAGCCCCAGCATTTT.

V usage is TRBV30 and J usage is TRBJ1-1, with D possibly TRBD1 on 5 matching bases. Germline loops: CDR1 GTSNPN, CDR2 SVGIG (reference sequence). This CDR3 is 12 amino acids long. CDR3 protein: CAAGRGNTEAFF. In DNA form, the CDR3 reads TGTGCAGCGGGGCGGGGTAACACTGAAGCTTTCTTT.

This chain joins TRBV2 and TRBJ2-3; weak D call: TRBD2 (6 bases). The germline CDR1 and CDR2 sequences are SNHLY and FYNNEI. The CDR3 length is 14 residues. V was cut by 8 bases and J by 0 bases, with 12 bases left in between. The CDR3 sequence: CASAGYGSTDTQYF. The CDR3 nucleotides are TGTGCCAGCGCGGGGTATGGTAGCACAGATACGCAGTATTTT.

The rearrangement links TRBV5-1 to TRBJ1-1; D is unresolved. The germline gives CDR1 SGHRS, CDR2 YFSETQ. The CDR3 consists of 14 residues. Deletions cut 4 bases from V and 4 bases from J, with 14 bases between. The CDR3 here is CASSSTPSGTEAFF. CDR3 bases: TGCGCCAGCAGCAGTACACCCTCGGGCACTGAAGCTTTCTTT. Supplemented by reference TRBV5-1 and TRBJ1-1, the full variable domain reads KAGVTQTPRYLIKTRGQQVTLSCSPISGHRSVSWYQQTPGQGLQFLFEYFSETQRNKGNFPGRFSGRQFSNSRSEMNVSTLELGDSALYLCASSSTPSGTEAFFGQGTRLTVV.

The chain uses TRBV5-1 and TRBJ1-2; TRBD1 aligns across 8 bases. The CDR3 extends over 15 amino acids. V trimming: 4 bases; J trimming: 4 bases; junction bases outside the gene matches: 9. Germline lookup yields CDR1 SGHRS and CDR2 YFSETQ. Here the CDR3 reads CASSLTGGVFYGYTF. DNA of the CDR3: TGCGCCAGCAGCCTTACAGGGGGTGTATTCTATGGCTACACCTTC.

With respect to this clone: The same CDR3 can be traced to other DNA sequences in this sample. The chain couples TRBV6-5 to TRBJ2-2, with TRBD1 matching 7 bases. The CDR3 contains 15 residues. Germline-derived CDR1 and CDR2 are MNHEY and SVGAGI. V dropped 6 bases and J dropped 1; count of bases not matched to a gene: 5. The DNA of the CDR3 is TGTGCCAGCAGCTGGACAGGAGAGAACACCGGGGAGCTGTTTTTT. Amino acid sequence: CASSWTGENTGELFF.

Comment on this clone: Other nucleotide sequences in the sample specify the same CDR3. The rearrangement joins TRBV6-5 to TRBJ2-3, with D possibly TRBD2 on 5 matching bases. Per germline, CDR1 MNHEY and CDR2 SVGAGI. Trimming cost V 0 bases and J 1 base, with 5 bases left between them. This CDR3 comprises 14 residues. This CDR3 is CASSYSGGTDTQYF. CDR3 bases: TGTGCCAGCAGTTACTCGGGAGGCACAGATACGCAGTATTTT.

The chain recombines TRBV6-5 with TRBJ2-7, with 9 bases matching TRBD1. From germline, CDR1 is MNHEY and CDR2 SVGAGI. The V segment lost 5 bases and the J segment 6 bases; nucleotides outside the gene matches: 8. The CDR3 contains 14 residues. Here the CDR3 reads CASSPRDRVTEQYF. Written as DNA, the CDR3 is TGTGCCAGCAGTCCCCGGGACAGGGTTACCGAGCAGTACTTC.

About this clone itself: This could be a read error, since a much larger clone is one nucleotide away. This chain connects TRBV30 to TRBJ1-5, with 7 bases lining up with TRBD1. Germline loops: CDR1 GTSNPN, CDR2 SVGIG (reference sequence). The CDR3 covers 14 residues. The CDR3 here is CTWGTENSNQPQHF. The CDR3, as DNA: TGTACCTGGGGGACAGAGAATAGCAATCAGCCCCAGCATTTT.

CDR3 nucleotides: TGTGCCAGCAGGAACAGGGGGCTCGACGAGCAGTACTTC. This sequence encodes CASRNRGLDEQYF. This sequence joins TRBV6-6 and TRBJ2-7, with 9 bases that match TRBD1. Germline V gene data show CDR1 as MNHNY and CDR2 as SVGAGI (reference sequence). V lost 6 bases to trimming and J lost 5 bases; unmatched junction nucleotides: 5. The CDR3 has 13 amino acids.

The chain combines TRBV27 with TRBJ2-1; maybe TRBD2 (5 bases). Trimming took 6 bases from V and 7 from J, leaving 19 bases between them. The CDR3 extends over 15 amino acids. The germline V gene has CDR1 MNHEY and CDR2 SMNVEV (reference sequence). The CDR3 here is CASRGLMGEENEQFF. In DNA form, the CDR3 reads TGTGCCAGCAGGGGCTTAATGGGAGAGGAAAATGAGCAGTTCTTC.

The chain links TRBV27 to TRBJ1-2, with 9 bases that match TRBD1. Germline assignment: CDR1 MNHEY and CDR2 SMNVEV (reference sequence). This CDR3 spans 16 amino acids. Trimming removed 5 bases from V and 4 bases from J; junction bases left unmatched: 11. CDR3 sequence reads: CASSRDRDRDPYGYTF. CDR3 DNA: TGTGCCAGCAGTCGCGATCGGGACAGGGATCCCTATGGCTACACCTTC.

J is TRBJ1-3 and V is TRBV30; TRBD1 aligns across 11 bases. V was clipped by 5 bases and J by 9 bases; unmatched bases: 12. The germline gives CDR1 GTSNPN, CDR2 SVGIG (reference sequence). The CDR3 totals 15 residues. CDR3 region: CAWSRDRGGLGTIYF. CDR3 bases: TGTGCCTGGTCCCGGGACAGGGGGGGCCTGGGCACCATATATTTT.

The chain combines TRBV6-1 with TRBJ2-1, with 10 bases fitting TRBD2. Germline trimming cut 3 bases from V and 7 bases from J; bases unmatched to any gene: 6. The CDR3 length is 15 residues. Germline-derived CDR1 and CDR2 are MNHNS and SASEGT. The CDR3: CASSEPTSGYNEQFF. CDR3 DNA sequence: TGTGCCAGCAGTGAGCCGACTAGCGGGTATAATGAGCAGTTCTTC.

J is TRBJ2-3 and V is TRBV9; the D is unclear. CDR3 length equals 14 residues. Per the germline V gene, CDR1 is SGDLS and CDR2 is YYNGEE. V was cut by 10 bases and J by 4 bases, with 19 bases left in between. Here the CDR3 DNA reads TGTGCCGGCTTGGGTAGCACCCCCCCAGATACGCAGTATTTT. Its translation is CAGLGSTPPDTQYF.

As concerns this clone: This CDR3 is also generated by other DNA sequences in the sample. CDR3 DNA sequence: TGTGCCAGCAGTCTTGCGGGAGAGACATACGAGCAGTACTTC. Its translation is CASSLAGETYEQYF. V usage is TRBV2 and J usage is TRBJ2-7, with TRBD2 matching 7 bases. The V gene end was trimmed by 5 bases and the J gene end by 4 bases; junction bases not matched to a gene: 8. Germline V gene data show CDR1 as SNHLY and CDR2 as FYNNEI. The CDR3 consists of 14 residues. Full variable domain (missing parts from reference TRBV2 and TRBJ2-7): EPEVTQTPSHQVTQMGQEVILRCVPISNHLYFYWYRQILGQKVEFLVSFYNNEISEKSEIFDDQFSVERPDGSNFTLKIRSTKLEDSAMYFCASSLAGETYEQYFGPGTRLTVT.

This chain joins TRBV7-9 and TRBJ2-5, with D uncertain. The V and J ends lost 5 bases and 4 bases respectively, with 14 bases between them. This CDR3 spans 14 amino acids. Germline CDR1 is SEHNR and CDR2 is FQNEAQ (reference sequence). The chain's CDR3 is CASSTRPDLETQYF. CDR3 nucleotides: TGTGCCAGCAGCACACGACCCGACTTAGAGACCCAGTACTTC.